Here is one TCR beta chain with its context. What it recognizes is unknown. Trimming at V came to 5 bases and at J to 4 bases, leaving 11 bases not matched to a gene. Per the germline V gene, CDR1 is GTSNPN and CDR2 is SVGIG (reference sequence). This CDR3 spans 14 amino acids. These data originate in a study of a mutant IDH1 vaccine in newly diagnosed glioma. Across the whole study: The sex distribution of treated patients was around 60% male and approximately 40% female, with a mean age of around 40 years. Before enrollment, the patients had been treated with radiotherapy alone, temozolomide alone, or both together. Most of them had received both.

The repertoire was sequenced with immunoSEQ multiplex PCR; TCRdb's copy has only in-frame clones and lacks some. The sample contains about 56,000 clones, more than 80% of which appear only once. The time point denotes: week 5, during vaccination. The vaccine gave 300 ug of a 20-mer mutant IDH1 peptide subcutaneously per dose. The source material was PBMCs, sampled from a glioma patient whose treatment included an IDH1 peptide vaccine. The chain uses TRBV30 and TRBJ2-7; TRBD2 matches 7 bases. The TCR sequence derives from a woman between 35 and 50 years old with glioma. DNA for the CDR3: TGTGCCTGGTCCACGGGGGGAGGGACGTACGAGCAGTACTTC. Translation: CAWSTGGGTYEQYF.